The T cell receptor beta chain under discussion was sequenced for a study of blood T cell repertoires in COVID-19. Assay used: immunoSEQ multiplex PCR; TCRdb lists only in-frame clones, some missing. The data contain around 220,000 clones, more than 80% of them singletons. Germline V gives CDR1 MNHEY, CDR2 SVGAGI. V gave up 5 bases and J gave up 1 base; unmatched junction bases: 3. CDR3 length: 14 amino acids. Remarks on this clone: A much larger clone lies one base from this, so it may be a read error.

Sequencing used peripheral blood. The genes are TRBV6-5 and TRBJ1-1, with 8 bases aligning to TRBD1. This clonotype originated in an elderly woman with COVID-19, enrolled during active disease. CDR3 bases: TGTGCCAGCAGTCGGACAGGGAGGAACACTGAAGCTTTCTTT. The encoded protein is CASSRTGRNTEAFF.